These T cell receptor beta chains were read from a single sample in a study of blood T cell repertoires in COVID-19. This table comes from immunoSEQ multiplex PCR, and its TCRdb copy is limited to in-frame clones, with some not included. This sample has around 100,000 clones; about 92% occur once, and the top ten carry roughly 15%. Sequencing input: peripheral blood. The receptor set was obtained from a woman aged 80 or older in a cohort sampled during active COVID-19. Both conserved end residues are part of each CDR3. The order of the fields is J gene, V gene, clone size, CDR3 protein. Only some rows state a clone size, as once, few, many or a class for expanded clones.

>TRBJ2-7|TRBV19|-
CASSMVGQGISHEQYF
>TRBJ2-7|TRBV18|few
CASSRLASEQYF
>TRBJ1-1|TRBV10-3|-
CAISEEGERNTEAFF
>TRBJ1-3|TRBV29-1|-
CSVYSSGNTIYF
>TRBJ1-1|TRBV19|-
CASSIRANTEAFF
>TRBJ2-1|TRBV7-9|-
CASSRLAGEYNEQFF
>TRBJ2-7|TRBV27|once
CASSLRSGTYEQYF
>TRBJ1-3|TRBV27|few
CASSRDKGNTIYF
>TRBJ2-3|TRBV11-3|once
CASSLGGPDTDTQYF
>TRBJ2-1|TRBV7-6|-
CASSLSPTPGLPNEQFF
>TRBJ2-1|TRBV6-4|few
CASSDSGQGVNEQFF
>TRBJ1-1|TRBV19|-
CASSPQVDFTEAFF
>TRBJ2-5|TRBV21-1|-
CASSKRSLRTVKTQETQYF
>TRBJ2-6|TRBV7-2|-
CASSSGGASVRSGANVLTF
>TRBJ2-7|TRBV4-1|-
CASSRAPGQTQYEQYF
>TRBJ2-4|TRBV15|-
CATTRDRGFPVQYF
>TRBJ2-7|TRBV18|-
CASSARRGGGNEQYF
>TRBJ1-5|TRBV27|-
CASSLEGWTRNQPQHF
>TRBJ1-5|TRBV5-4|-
CASSRGTGDFQPQHF
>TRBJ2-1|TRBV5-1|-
CASSPGLAGAYNEQFF
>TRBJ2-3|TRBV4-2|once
CASSHLQGTKVTSDTQYF
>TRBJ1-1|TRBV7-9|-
CASSPPGQTNTEAFF
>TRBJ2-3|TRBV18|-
CASSPVAGALTDTQYF
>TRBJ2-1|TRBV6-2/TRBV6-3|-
CASSAHNPTSNQFF
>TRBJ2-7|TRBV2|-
CASTRGGDYEQYF
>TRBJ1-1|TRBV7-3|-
CASSSDRNTEAFF
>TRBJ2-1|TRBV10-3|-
CAISESGGSYNEQFF
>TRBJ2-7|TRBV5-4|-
CASSFRDKAYEQYF
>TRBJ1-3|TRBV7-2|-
CASSLRPEETIYF
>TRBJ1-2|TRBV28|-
CASSVTGAGYTF
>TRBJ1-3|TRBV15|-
CATSRDRPTRGNTIYF
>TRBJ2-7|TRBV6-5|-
CASSYQKGTGINEQYF
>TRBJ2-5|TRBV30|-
CAWSSGGAGGETQYF
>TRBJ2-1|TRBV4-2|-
CASSQVRNYNEQFF
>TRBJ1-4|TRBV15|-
CATSREWSQGGDEKLFF
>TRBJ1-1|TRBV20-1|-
CSASLPGTGLRAEAFF
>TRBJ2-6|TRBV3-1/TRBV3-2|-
CASSQDRRGSGANVLTF
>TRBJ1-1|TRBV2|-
CASSQLDTEAFF
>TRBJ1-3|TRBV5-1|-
CASSRLGTVSGNTIYF
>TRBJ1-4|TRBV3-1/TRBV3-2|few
CASSQIDEKLFF
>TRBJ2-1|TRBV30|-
CAWSALDNEQFF
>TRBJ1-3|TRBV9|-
CASSAPRTANSGNTIYF
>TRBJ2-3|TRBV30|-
CAWSPPRLSSGGGPTSTDTQYF
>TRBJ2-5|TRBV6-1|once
CASREGGQETQYF
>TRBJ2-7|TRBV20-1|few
CSAAQGGEQYF